The 16 T cell receptor beta chains in this list originate from one sample, sequenced in a study of tissue T cells after allogeneic stem cell transplantation. Indicated time point: mouse harvest day 7 after allogeneic transplant. The graft held 10^6 splenic CD5+ T cells and 10^7 T-cell-depleted bone marrow cells. The assay was immunoSEQ multiplex PCR, and TCRdb's table has in-frame clones only and misses some. The repertoire holds about 7,800 clones, with 35% to 55% as singletons. What was sequenced was gut tissue. All receptors derive from a female BALB/c mouse given C57BL/6 T cells with graft-versus-host disease after an allogeneic hematopoietic cell transplant.

This clone was seen a few times. Gene names denote mouse genes. The CDR3 here is CTCSAEGQGYNSPLYF. Incomplete CDR3 DNA: TGCACCTGCAGTGCTGAGGGACAGGGATATAATTCGCCCCTCTAC. V gene TRBV1 combines with J gene TRBJ1-6, with 9 bases lining up with TRBD1. The read ends 1 residue early relative to the CDR3; the germline J gene fills the gap. TRBJ1-6 is sorted into the ORF group, with uncertain function. Germline CDR1 is NSQYPW and CDR2 is LRSPGD (reference sequence). Trimming took 3 bases from V and 4 from J; bases not matched to a gene: 4. This CDR3 has 16 amino acids.

Only one count was recorded for this clone. Gene names are mouse gene names. Incomplete CDR3 DNA: TGTGCCAGCAGTTTAGCACAGGGTGCAAACACAGAAGTCTTC. Residues: CASSLAQGANTEVF. The full CDR3 reads CASSLAQGANTEVFF. This rearrangement joins TRBV15 to TRBJ1-1; maybe TRBD1 (6 bases). The CDR3 end is not reached by the read, which stops 1 residue before it; the germline J gene fills it in. V was clipped by 0 bases and J by 0 bases, with 8 bases between them. The CDR3 is 15 amino acids. Germline-derived CDR1 and CDR2 are SGHND and FRSKSL.

In the case of this clone: The gene names given are mouse names. The read stops 1 residue short of the end of the CDR3; the missing end is completed from the germline J gene. The chain uses TRBV15 and TRBJ2-7; D gene uncertain. This CDR3 is 11 amino acids long. The V end was cut by 3 bases, the J end by 4 bases, with 4 bases between. Germline CDR1 SGHND, CDR2 FRSKSL. CDR3 region: CASSLGYEQYF. The covered CDR3 bases are TGTGCCAGCAGTTTGGGGTATGAACAGTAC.

Comment on this clone: Here the gene names and germline are mouse. The CDR3 is cut off 1 residue early in the read; its end comes from the germline J gene. The chain is built from TRBV12-1 and TRBJ2-7; 8 bases match TRBD2. The length of the CDR3 is 14 residues. Germline trimming cut 0 bases from V and 3 bases from J; bases unmatched to any gene: 3. CDR1 is SGHSN, CDR2 HYEKVE, per germline. The CDR3: CASSLGGGRYEQYF. CDR3 bases read: TGTGCCAGCTCTCTCGGGGGGGGGCGCTATGAACAGTAC.

A word on this clone: Mouse names are used for the genes. The missing CDR3 end, 1 residue past where the read stops, is filled in from the germline J gene. The chain employs TRBV29 and TRBJ2-2, with a weak D call TRBD1 (5 bases). CDR1 is MSHET and CDR2 is SYDVDS in the germline V gene. This CDR3 has 15 residues. Deletions cut 2 bases from V and 4 bases from J, with 11 bases between. Partial CDR3 DNA: TGTGCTAGCAGTTTAGGCAGGAGGGGCACCGGGCAGCTCTAC. Amino acids: CASSLGRRGTGQLY. The whole CDR3 is CASSLGRRGTGQLYF. The whole variable domain, remainder taken from reference TRBV29 and TRBJ2-2, is DMKVTQMPRYLIKRMGENVLLECGQDMSHETMYWYRQDPGLGLQLIYISYDVDSNSEGDIPKGYRVSRKKREHFSLILDSAKTNQTSVYFCASSLGRRGTGQLYFGEGSKLTVL.

There are a few counts of this clone. Here the gene names and germline are mouse. The read halts 1 residue ahead of the CDR3 end, with the missing end drawn from the germline J gene. The J gene is TRBJ2-7, the V gene TRBV23; the table's D call, TRBD2, was not checked against the DNA. The CDR3 loop spans 15 amino acids. CDR1 KGHTA and CDR2 FQNQQP come from the germline V gene. The sequenced part of the CDR3 DNA is TGCTCCAGCAGTCAATCTTCTGGGGGGGGGTATGAACAGTAC. As protein: CSSSQSSGGGYEQY. The full CDR3 protein is CSSSQSSGGGYEQYF.

This clone came up a few times. Genes and germline are mouse. The sequence runs out 1 residue before the end of the CDR3; the remainder is reconstructed from the germline J gene. The chain uses TRBV31 and TRBJ1-2; TRBD1 matches at 9 bases. The CDR3 is made up of 13 amino acids. CDR1 is GKSSPN and CDR2 is SITVG in the germline V gene. V lost 1 base, J lost 6 bases, and 3 bases stayed unmatched. The CDR3 protein is CAWSPGQGPDYTF. CDR3 bases read: TGTGCCTGGAGTCCGGGACAGGGCCCCGACTACACC.

Concerning this clone: The gene names here belong to mouse. The read stops 1 residue short of the end of the CDR3; the missing end is completed from the germline J gene. The V and J genes are TRBV19 and TRBJ2-3; a possible D gene is TRBD1 (6 bases). V lost 0 bases and J lost 1, with 9 bases in between. This CDR3 spans 15 amino acids. Germline-derived CDR1 and CDR2 are FNHDT and SITEND (reference sequence). CDR3 amino acids: CASSIAGARAETLYF. The CDR3 DNA, read in part, is TGTGCCAGCAGTATAGCAGGGGCGCGTGCAGAAACGCTGTAT.

As to this clone: Gene names are the mouse ones. The same CDR3 can be traced to other DNA sequences in this sample. The sequenced CDR3 bases are TGTGCCAGCTCTTACAACCAAGACACCCAGTAC. This sequence encodes CASSYNQDTQY. The CDR3 in its entirety is CASSYNQDTQYF. The chain recombines TRBV12-2 with TRBJ2-5; D gene ambiguous. The read halts 1 residue ahead of the CDR3 end, with the missing end drawn from the germline J gene. This CDR3 is 12 amino acids long. The germline V and J ends were trimmed by 3 bases and 0 bases, with 3 bases remaining between them. CDR1 and CDR2 (germline): SGHLS, HYDKME.

A few counts support this clone. The listed genes are named as in mouse. From the germline J gene comes the end of the CDR3, since the read stops 1 residue before it. The rearrangement joins TRBV3 to TRBJ2-7; D is perhaps TRBD1 or TRBD2 (5 bases each). CDR3 size: 13 residues. Germline lookup yields CDR1 SNHLY and CDR2 FYNGKV (reference sequence). V gave up 4 bases and J gave up 3 bases, with 10 bases separating them. This chain's CDR3 is CASSSGGGYEQYF. Incomplete CDR3 DNA: TGTGCCAGCAGCTCCGGGGGAGGCTATGAACAGTAC.

Concerning this clone: Germline and genes: mouse. The sequence runs out 1 residue before the end of the CDR3; the remainder is reconstructed from the germline J gene. The chain has TRBV3 and TRBJ1-3, with D unclear. V lost 6 bases and J 0 bases, leaving 6 bases between the germline ends. CDR3 length equals 13 residues. CDR1 and CDR2 (germline): SNHLY, FYNGKV (reference sequence). This CDR3 is CASRQNSGNTLYF. CDR3 bases read: TGTGCCAGCAGGCAGAATTCTGGAAATACGCTCTAT. The variable domain in full, with the rest retrieved from reference TRBV3 and TRBJ1-3, is GPKVLQIPSHQIIDMGQMVTLNCDPVSNHLYFYWYKQILGQQMEFLVNFYNGKVMEKSKLFKDQFSVERPDGSYFTLKIQPTALEDSAVYFCASRQNSGNTLYFGEGSRLIVV.

With respect to this clone: Here the gene names and germline are mouse. With the read ending 1 residue before the CDR3 end, the germline J gene is used to fill in that end. This rearrangement joins TRBV3 to TRBJ1-3; the D is unclear. Germline V gene sequence: CDR1 SNHLY, CDR2 FYNGKV (reference sequence). The ends were cut back, 1 base at V and 0 bases at J, with 4 bases in the middle. The CDR3 has 14 residues. The CDR3 bases that were read are TGTGCCAGCAGCTTAGACGGTTCTGGAAATACGCTCTAT. Translated: CASSLDGSGNTLY. The complete CDR3 sequence is CASSLDGSGNTLYF.

This clone was seen a few times. The germline and genes are mouse ones. The read comes to an end 1 residue before the CDR3 does, leaving the germline J gene to fill in the end. The chain employs TRBV12-2 and TRBJ2-4; D is ambiguous. CDR3 length: 14 amino acids. V lost 0 bases to trimming and J lost 2 bases, with 8 bases between them. Germline CDR1 reads SGHLS; CDR2 reads HYDKME. The DNA read from the CDR3 is TGTGCCAGCTCTCTCCTACAGATTCAAAACACCTTGTAC. Translation gives CASSLLQIQNTLY. The entire CDR3 protein reads CASSLLQIQNTLYF.

Comments on this clone: Mouse gene names apply. The CDR3 extends 1 residue past the end of the read, so its final part is completed from the germline J gene. The rearrangement joins TRBV12-2 to TRBJ2-1; possibly TRBD1 for D (6 bases). CDR1 and CDR2 (germline): SGHLS, HYDKME. The CDR3 has 16 residues. V was pared by 1 base and J by 2 bases, with 14 bases between. Partial CDR3 DNA: TGTGCCAGCTCTCTTTGGACAGAAGGGGACTATGCTGAGCAGTTC. Amino acid sequence: CASSLWTEGDYAEQF. Given in full, the CDR3 is CASSLWTEGDYAEQFF.

About this clone: Germline and genes: mouse. Read data end 1 residue before the CDR3 end; the end is taken from the germline J gene. J is TRBJ2-1 and V is TRBV16, with a possible D match to TRBD2 (5 bases). Trimming took 2 bases from V and 1 from J, leaving 6 bases between them. Germline CDR1 SGHSA, CDR2 FRNQAP. The CDR3 runs to 14 residues. CDR3 DNA (partial): TGTGCAAGCAGCTTACGACTGAACTATGCTGAGCAGTTC. It specifies CASSLRLNYAEQF. From start to end, the CDR3 is CASSLRLNYAEQFF.

A word on this clone: Gene names are the mouse ones. The CDR3 end is not reached by the read, which stops 1 residue before it; the germline J gene fills it in. This chain uses TRBV2 with TRBJ2-4; D unresolved. V lost 5 bases and J lost 0, with 15 bases in between. Per germline, CDR1 LGHNA and CDR2 YSYQKL. This CDR3 has 16 amino acids. Here the CDR3 reads CASSSLHGGSQNTLYF. Partial CDR3 DNA: TGTGCCAGCAGCTCACTACACGGCGGGAGTCAAAACACCTTGTAC.